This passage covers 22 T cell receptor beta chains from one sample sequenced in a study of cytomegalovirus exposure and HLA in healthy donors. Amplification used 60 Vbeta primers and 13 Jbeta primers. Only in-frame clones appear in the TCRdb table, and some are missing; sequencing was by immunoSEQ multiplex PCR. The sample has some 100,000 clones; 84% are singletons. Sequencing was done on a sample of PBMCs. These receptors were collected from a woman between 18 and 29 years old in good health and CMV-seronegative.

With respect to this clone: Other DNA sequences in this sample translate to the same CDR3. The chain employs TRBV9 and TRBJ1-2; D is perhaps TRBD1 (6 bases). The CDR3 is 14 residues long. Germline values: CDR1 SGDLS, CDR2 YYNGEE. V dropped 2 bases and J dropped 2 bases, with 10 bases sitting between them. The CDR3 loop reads CASSVRGGNYGYTF. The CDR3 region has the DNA TGTGCCAGCAGCGTTAGGGGGGGAAACTATGGCTACACCTTC.

In DNA, the CDR3 is TGTGCCAGCAGCTCCGGACAGGGCCGATATAGCAATCAGCCCCAGCATTTT. It is translated as CASSSGQGRYSNQPQHF. The chain has TRBV11-2 and TRBJ1-5, with 8 bases lining up with TRBD1. J gave up 0 bases and V 4 bases, and 8 bases lay outside the gene matches. This CDR3 comprises 17 residues. The germline CDR1 and CDR2 sequences are SGHAT and FQNNGV.

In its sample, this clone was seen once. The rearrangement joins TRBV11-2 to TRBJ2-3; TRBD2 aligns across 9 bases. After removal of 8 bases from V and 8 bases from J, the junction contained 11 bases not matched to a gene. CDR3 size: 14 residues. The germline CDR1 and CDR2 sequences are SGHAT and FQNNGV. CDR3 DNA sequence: TGTGCCAGCGGGCGGGGGGGCCGGCTTCGTACGCAGTATTTT. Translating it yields CASGRGGRLRTQYF.

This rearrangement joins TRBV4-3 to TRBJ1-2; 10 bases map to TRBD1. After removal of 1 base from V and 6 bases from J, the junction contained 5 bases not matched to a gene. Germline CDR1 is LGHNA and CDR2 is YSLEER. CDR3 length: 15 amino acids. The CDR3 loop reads CASSQGSGTGDGYTF. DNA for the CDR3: TGCGCCAGCAGCCAAGGCTCCGGGACAGGGGATGGCTACACCTTC.

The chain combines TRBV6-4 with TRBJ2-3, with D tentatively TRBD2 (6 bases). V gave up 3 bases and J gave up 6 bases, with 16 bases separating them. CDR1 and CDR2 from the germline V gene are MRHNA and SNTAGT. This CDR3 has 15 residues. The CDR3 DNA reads TGTGCCAGCAGTGAGTTGGCGGGATCCCTCGATACGCAGTATTTT. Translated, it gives CASSELAGSLDTQYF.

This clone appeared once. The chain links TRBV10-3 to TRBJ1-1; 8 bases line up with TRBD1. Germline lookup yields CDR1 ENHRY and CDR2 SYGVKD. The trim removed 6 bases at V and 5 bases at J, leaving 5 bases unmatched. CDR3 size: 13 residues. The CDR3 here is CAIRGQEQTEAFF. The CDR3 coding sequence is TGTGCCATCAGGGGACAGGAGCAAACTGAAGCTTTCTTT.

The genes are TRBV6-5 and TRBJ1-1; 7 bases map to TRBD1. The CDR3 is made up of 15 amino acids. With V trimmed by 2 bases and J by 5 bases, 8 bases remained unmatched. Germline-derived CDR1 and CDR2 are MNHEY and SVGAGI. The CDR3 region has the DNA TGTGCCAGCAGTTACCACAAGGGGGCATGGACTGAAGCTTTCTTT. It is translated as CASSYHKGAWTEAFF.

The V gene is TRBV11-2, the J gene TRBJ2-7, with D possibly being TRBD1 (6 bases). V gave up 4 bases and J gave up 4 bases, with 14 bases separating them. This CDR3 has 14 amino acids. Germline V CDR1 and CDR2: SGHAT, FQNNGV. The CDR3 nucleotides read TGTGCCAGCAGCTCCAGGGGACATCAGTACGAGCAGTACTTC. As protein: CASSSRGHQYEQYF.

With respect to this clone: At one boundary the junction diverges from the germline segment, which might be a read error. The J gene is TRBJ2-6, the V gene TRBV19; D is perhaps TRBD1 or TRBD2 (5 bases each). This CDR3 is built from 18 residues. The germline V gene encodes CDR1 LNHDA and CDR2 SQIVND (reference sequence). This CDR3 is CASRGSSRRMTGANVLTF. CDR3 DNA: TGTGCGAGTAGGGGTTCTAGCAGGCGGATGACAGGGGCCAACGTCCTGACTTTC.

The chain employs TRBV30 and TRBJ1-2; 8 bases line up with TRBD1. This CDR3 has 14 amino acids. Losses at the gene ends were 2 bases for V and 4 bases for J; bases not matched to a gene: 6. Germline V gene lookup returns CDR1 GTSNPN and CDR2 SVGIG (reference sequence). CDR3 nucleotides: TGTGCCTGGAGTAGGGGACAGGAATTCTATGGCTACACCTTC. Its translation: CAWSRGQEFYGYTF.

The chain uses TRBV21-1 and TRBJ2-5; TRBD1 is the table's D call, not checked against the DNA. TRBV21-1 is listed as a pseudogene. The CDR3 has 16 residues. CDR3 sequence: CASSKPRDRVVETQYF. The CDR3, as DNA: TGTGCCAGCAGCAAACCCCGGGACAGGGTGGTAGAGACCCAGTACTTC.

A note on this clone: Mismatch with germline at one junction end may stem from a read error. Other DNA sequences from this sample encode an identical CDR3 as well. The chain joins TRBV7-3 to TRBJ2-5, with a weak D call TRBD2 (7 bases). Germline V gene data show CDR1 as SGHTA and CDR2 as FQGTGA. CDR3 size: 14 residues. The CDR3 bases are TGTGCCAGCAGCTTAGCGGGAGAGGGGGAGACCCAATACTTC. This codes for CASSLAGEGETQYF.

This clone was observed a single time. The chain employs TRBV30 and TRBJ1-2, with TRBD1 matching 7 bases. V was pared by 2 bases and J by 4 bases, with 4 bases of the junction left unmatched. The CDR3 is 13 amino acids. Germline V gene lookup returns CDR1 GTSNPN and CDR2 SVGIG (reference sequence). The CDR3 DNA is TGTGCCTGGAGTAAGGACAGGTTCTATGGCTACACCTTC. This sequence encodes CAWSKDRFYGYTF.

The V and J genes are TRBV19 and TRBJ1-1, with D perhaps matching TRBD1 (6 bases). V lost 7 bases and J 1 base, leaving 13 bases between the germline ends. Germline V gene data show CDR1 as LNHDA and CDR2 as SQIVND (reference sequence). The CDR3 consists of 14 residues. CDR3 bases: TGTGCCAGTACCTTGTGGGGGCGGAACACTGAAGCTTTCTTT. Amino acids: CASTLWGRNTEAFF.

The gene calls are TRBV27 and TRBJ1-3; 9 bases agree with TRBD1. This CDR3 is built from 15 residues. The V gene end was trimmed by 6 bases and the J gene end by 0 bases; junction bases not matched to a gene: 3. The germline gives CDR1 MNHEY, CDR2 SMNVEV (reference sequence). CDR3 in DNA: TGTGCCAGCAGGCGGACAGGGGACTCTGGAAACACCATATATTTT. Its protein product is CASRRTGDSGNTIYF.

In nucleotides, the CDR3 is TGTGCCAGCTCACCGCAACAGAACAATGAGCAGTTCTTC. Encoded protein: CASSPQQNNEQFF. This chain joins TRBV18 and TRBJ2-1; D remains ambiguous. Germline V gene sequence: CDR1 KGHSH, CDR2 LQKENI. This CDR3 has 13 residues. Deletions cut 3 bases from V and 5 bases from J, with 8 bases between. The full variable domain, with the rest looked up from reference TRBV18 and TRBJ2-1, is NAGVMQNPRHLVRRRGQEARLRCSPMKGHSHVYWYRQLPEEGLKFMVYLQKENIIDESGMPKERFSAEFPKEGPSILRIQQVVRGDSAAYFCASSPQQNNEQFFGPGTRLTVL.

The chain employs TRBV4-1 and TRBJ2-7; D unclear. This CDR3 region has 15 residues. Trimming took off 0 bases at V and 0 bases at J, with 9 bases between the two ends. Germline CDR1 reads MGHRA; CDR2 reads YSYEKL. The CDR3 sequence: CASSQDSWSSYEQYF. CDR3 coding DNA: TGCGCCAGCAGCCAAGATAGCTGGAGCTCCTACGAGCAGTACTTC.

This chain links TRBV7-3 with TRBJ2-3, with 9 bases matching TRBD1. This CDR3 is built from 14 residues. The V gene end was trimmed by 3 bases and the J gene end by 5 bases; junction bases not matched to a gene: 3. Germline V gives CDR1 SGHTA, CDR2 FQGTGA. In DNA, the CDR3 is TGTGCCAGCAGCTTGACAGGGGGGAAAGATACGCAGTATTTT. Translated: CASSLTGGKDTQYF.

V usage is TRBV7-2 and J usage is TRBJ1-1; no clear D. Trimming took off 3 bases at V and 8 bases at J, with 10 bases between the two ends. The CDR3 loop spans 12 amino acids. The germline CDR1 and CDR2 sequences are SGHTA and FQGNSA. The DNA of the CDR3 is TGTGCCAGCAGCTTCTATCAGGCCGAAGCTTTCTTT. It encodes CASSFYQAEAFF.

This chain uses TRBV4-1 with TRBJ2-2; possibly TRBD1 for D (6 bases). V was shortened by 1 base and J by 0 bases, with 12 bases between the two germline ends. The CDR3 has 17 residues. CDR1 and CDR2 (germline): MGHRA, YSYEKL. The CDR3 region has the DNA TGCGCCAGCAGCCAAGGGAGACAGGTGACGAACACCGGGGAGCTGTTTTTT. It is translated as CASSQGRQVTNTGELFF.

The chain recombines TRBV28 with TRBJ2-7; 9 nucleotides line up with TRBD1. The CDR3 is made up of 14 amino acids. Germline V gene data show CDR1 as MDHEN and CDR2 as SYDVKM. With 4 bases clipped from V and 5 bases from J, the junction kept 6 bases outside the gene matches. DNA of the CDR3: TGTGCCAGCAGTTCACAGGGGGCAATCGACGAGCAGTACTTC. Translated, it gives CASSSQGAIDEQYF.

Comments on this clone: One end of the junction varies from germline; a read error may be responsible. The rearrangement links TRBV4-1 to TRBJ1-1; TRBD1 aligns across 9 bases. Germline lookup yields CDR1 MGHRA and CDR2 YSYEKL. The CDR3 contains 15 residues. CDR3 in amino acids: CASSLSGTGNAEAFF. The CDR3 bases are TGCGCCAGCAGCCTTTCCGGGACAGGGAACGCTGAAGCTTTCTTT.